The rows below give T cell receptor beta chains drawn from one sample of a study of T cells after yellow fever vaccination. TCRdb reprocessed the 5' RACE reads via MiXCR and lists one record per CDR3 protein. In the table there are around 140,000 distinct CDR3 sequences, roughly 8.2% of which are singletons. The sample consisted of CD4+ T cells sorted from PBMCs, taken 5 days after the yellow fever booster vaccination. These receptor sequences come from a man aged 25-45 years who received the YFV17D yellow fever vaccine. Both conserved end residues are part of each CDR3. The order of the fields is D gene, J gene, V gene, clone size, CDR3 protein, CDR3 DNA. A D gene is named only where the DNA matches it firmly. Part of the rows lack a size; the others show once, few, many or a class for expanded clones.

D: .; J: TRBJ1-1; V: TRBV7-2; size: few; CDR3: CASSSGDDGSAFF; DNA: TGTGCCAGCAGCTCAGGGGACGATGGTTCGGCTTTCTTT
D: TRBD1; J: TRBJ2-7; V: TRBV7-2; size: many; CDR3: CASSPRQGSYEQYF; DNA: TGTGCCAGCAGCCCCCGACAGGGGTCCTACGAGCAGTACTTC
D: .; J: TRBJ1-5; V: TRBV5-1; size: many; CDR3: CASSLDPGQPYQPQHF; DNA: TGCGCCAGCAGCTTGGATCCGGGACAACCGTATCAGCCCCAGCATTTT
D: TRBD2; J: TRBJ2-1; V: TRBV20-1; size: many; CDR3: CSAKLAGGGIGEQFF; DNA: TGCAGTGCAAAACTAGCGGGAGGCGGTATAGGTGAGCAGTTCTTC
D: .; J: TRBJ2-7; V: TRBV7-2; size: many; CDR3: CASSFSSILEQYF; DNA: TGTGCCAGCAGCTTCTCCTCCATCCTCGAGCAGTACTTC
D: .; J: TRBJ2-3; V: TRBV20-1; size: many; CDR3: CSAIISTDTQYF; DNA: TGCAGTGCTATCATAAGCACAGATACGCAGTATTTT
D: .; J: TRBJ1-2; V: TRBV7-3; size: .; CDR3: CASSLTGTFNYGYTF; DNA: TGTGCCAGCAGCTTAACTGGCACCTTTAACTATGGCTACACCTTC
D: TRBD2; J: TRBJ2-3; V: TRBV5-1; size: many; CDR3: CASSLTRAGGVDTQYF; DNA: TGCGCCAGCAGCTTGACTCGGGCGGGAGGAGTGGATACGCAGTATTTT
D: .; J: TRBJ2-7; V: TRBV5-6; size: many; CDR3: CASSIDRGEQYF; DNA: TGTGCCAGCAGCATCGACAGAGGCGAGCAGTACTTC
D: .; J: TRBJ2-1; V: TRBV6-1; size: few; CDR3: CASRTVSYNEQFF; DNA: TGTGCCAGCCGAACGGTATCCTACAATGAGCAGTTCTTC
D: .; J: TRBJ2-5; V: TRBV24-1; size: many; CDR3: CATSDGLKETQYF; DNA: TGTGCCACCAGTGATGGGCTTAAAGAGACCCAGTACTTC
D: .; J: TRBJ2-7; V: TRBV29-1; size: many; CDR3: CSVASSYEQYF; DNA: TGCAGCGTGGCTAGTAGCTACGAGCAGTACTTC
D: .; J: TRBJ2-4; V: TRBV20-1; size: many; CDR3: CSVLTRKNIQYF; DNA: TGCAGTGTCCTTACTAGGAAAAACATTCAGTACTTC
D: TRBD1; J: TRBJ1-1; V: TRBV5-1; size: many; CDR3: CASSLTGQTVEAFF; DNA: TGCGCCAGCAGCTTAACGGGACAGACTGTTGAAGCTTTCTTT
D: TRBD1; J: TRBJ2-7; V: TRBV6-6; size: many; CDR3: CASSSDRAYEQYF; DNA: TGTGCCAGCAGTTCTGACAGGGCCTACGAGCAGTACTTC
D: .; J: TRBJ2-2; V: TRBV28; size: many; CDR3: CASSDSELVGTGELFF; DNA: TGTGCCAGCAGTGACTCGGAGCTAGTGGGCACCGGGGAGCTGTTTTTT
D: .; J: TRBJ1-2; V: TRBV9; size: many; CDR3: CASSVGTQRDGYTF; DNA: TGTGCCAGCAGCGTAGGGACACAAAGGGATGGCTACACCTTC
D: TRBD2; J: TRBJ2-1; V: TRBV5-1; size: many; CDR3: CASSLGLAGLSSYNEQFF; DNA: TGCGCCAGCAGCTTGGGACTAGCGGGCCTTAGCTCCTACAATGAGCAGTTCTTC
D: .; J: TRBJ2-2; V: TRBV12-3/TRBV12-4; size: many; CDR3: CASSRGAGELFF; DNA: TGTGCCAGCTCTAGGGGTGCCGGGGAGCTGTTTTTT
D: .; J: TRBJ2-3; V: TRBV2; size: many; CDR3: CASSRDSDTQYF; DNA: TGTGCCAGCAGTCGGGACTCAGATACGCAGTATTTT
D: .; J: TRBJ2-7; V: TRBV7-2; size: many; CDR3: CASSFGTYEQYF; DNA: TGTGCCAGCAGCTTCGGCACCTACGAGCAGTACTTC
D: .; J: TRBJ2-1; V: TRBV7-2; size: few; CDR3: CASSLGSRDYNEQFF; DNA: TGTGCCAGCAGCTTAGGTTCTAGGGACTACAATGAGCAGTTCTTC
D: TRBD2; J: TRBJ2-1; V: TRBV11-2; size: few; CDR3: CASSLVAGLVANEQFF; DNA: TGTGCCAGCAGCTTAGTAGCTGGACTAGTCGCCAATGAGCAGTTCTTC
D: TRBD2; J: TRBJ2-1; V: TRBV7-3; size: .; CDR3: CASSPRGLAGVKYNEQFF; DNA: TGTGCCAGCAGCCCCCGGGGACTAGCGGGAGTTAAGTACAATGAGCAGTTCTTC
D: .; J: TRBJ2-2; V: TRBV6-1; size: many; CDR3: CASSVGPSPNTGELFF; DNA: TGTGCCAGCAGTGTGGGGCCGAGTCCGAACACCGGGGAGCTGTTTTTT
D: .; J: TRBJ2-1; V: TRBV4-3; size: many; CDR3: CASSQDGAGKYNEQFF; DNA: TGCGCCAGCAGCCAAGATGGGGCAGGGAAGTACAATGAGCAGTTCTTC
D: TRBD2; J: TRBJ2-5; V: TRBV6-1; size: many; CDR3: CASSHASGRAGETQYF; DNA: TGTGCCAGCAGTCATGCTAGCGGGAGGGCCGGAGAGACCCAGTACTTC